This record concerns one TCR beta chain sequence. The antigen remains undetermined. The germline V and J ends were trimmed by 0 bases and 0 bases, with 7 bases remaining between them. The germline gives CDR1 GTSNPN, CDR2 SVGIG (reference sequence). The CDR3 contains 14 residues. Assay: immunoSEQ multiplex PCR; the TCRdb copy retains only in-frame clones and omits some. The table has roughly 110,000 clones, 80% to 95% seen once. These data originate in a study of T cell responses to AZD1222 COVID-19 vaccine. Study findings and constraints: Clonal diversity may have been underestimated, and the donors were mostly white British, with more females than males. Variant regions that are unmutated are reportedly the target of nearly half of spike-specific TCRs. Regions 160-218 and 743-854 dominated among vaccine-associated CD4 TCRs spanning spike. Baseline antibody screening turned up just five to seven seropositive AZD1222 recipients.

The starting material was peripheral blood, obtained 28 days after the second AZD1222 dose. This sequence was found in an adult who received the AZD1222 COVID-19 vaccine. V and J are TRBV30 and TRBJ2-3; D uncertain. The DNA for the CDR3 is TGTGCCTGGAGTGTAGGTGGGAGCACAGATACGCAGTATTTT. Its translation is CAWSVGGSTDTQYF.